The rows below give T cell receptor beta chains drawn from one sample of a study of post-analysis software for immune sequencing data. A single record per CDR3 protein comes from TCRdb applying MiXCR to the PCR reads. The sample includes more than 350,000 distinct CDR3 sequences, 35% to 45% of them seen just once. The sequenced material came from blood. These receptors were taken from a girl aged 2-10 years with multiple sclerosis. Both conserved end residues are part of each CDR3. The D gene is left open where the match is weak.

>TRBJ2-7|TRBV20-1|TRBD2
CSARLPGLAVTREQYF
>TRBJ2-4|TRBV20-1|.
CSASGRLAKNIQYF
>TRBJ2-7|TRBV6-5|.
CASGSSGVEQYF
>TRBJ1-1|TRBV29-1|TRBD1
CSGVTGENTEAFF
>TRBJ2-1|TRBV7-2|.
CASSRSRGTEQFF
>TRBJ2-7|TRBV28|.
CASSFMRLTSYEQYF
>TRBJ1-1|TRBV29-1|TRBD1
CSVLTGVNTEAFF
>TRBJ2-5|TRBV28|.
CASSSPSRAPETQYF
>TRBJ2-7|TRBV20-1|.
CSASGRYPYEQYF
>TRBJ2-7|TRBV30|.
CAWSVRAGAIDEQYF